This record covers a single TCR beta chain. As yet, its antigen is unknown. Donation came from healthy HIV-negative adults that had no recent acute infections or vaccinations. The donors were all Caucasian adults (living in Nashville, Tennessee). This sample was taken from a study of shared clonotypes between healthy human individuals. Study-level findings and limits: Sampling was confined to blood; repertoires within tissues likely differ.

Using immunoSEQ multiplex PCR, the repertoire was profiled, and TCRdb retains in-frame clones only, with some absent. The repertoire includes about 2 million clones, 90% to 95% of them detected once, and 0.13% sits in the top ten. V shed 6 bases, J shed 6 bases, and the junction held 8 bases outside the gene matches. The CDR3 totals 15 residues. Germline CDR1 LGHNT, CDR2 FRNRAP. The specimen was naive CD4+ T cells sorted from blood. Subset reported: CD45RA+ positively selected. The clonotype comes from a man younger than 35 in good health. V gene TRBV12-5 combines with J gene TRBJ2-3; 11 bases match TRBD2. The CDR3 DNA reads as TGTGCTAGTGGAATCGATAGCGGGAGGGCCGATACGCAGTATTTT. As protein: CASGIDSGRADTQYF.